These T cell receptor beta chains were read from a single sample in a study of cytomegalovirus exposure and HLA in healthy donors. The protocol was immunoSEQ multiplex PCR, while the TCRdb copy is restricted to in-frame clones and leaves out a portion. This sample has 130,000 or so clones, with about nine tenths found just once. Material for sequencing was PBMCs. The source is a woman aged 25-40 years in good health and CMV-seropositive. The CDR3 runs from the conserved cysteine through the conserved F or W. The D gene is left open where the match is weak. The listing skips clone size in some rows; elsewhere it reads once, few, many or a size class.

size: few
D: -
J: TRBJ2-3
V: TRBV6-4
CDR3: CASSDSQGADTQYF
DNA: TGTGCCAGCAGTGACTCACAGGGCGCAGATACGCAGTATTTT

size: -
D: TRBD2
J: TRBJ2-7
V: TRBV28
CDR3: CASSPRDYSYEQYF
DNA: TGTGCCAGCAGTCCGCGGGACTACTCCTACGAGCAGTACTTC

size: -
D: TRBD1
J: TRBJ2-1
V: TRBV5-1
CDR3: CASSTDPGQGANEQFF
DNA: TGCGCCAGCAGCACAGACCCGGGACAGGGGGCCAATGAGCAGTTCTTC

size: -
D: TRBD1
J: TRBJ2-4
V: TRBV2
CDR3: CASSFNRGAKNIQYF
DNA: TGTGCCAGCAGTTTTAACAGGGGGGCCAAAAACATTCAGTACTTC

size: -
D: TRBD1
J: TRBJ2-7
V: TRBV6-1
CDR3: CASSALDRDGTYEQYF
DNA: TGTGCCAGCAGTGCCCTTGACAGGGACGGAACCTACGAGCAGTACTTC

size: -
D: -
J: TRBJ1-4
V: TRBV28
CDR3: CASSSTGKTNEKLFF
DNA: TGTGCCAGCAGTTCTACAGGGAAGACTAATGAAAAACTGTTTTTT

size: once
D: -
J: TRBJ2-1
V: TRBV11-2
CDR3: CASSPPGGYNEQFF
DNA: TGTGCCAGCAGCCCTCCCGGGGGCTACAATGAGCAGTTCTTC

size: -
D: -
J: TRBJ1-4
V: TRBV15
CDR3: CATSRDSEEEKLFF
DNA: TGTGCCACCAGCAGAGATTCGGAGGAGGAAAAACTGTTTTTT

size: -
D: TRBD1
J: TRBJ2-7
V: TRBV7-9
CDR3: CASTYRTGGYEQYF
DNA: TGTGCCAGCACCTACAGGACAGGGGGCTACGAGCAGTACTTC

size: -
D: TRBD1
J: TRBJ2-3
V: TRBV14
CDR3: CASSQGGDRARDTQYF
DNA: TGTGCCAGCAGCCAAGGAGGAGACAGGGCGCGGGATACGCAGTATTTT

size: -
D: -
J: TRBJ2-2
V: TRBV7-8
CDR3: CASSLEQALNTGELFF
DNA: TGTGCCAGCAGCTTAGAACAGGCCTTGAACACCGGGGAGCTGTTTTTT

size: -
D: TRBD2
J: TRBJ2-7
V: TRBV4-1
CDR3: CASSRGTSGGYEQYF
DNA: TGCGCCAGCAGCCGGGGGACTAGCGGGGGATACGAGCAGTACTTC

size: -
D: TRBD1
J: TRBJ2-7
V: TRBV5-6
CDR3: CASGPPGQGAFGQYF
DNA: TGTGCCAGCGGACCTCCGGGACAGGGTGCGTTTGGGCAGTACTTC

size: -
D: TRBD1
J: TRBJ1-6
V: TRBV27
CDR3: CASSLGDRGNSPLHF
DNA: TGTGCCAGCAGTTTAGGGGACAGGGGTAATTCACCCCTCCACTTT

size: -
D: TRBD2
J: TRBJ2-2
V: TRBV6-1
CDR3: CASGVAGGGTGELFF
DNA: TGTGCCAGCGGAGTAGCGGGAGGGGGGACCGGGGAGCTGTTTTTT

size: once
D: TRBD1
J: TRBJ2-4
V: TRBV4-1
CDR3: CASSPDRGMYIQYF
DNA: TGCGCCAGCAGCCCCGACAGGGGTATGTACATTCAGTACTTC

size: -
D: -
J: TRBJ1-1
V: TRBV6-5
CDR3: CASSYGPRVVEAFF
DNA: TGTGCCAGCAGTTACGGCCCTCGGGTTGTTGAAGCTTTCTTT

size: -
D: -
J: TRBJ1-3
V: TRBV28
CDR3: CASSLIEGVSGNTIYF
DNA: TGTGCCAGCAGTTTAATTGAAGGGGTTTCTGGAAACACCATATATTTT

size: -
D: TRBD1
J: TRBJ2-7
V: TRBV19
CDR3: CASSSGTGGGYEQYF
DNA: TGTGCCAGTAGTTCCGGGACAGGGGGTGGCTACGAGCAGTACTTC

size: -
D: TRBD2
J: TRBJ2-7
V: TRBV28
CDR3: CASSRRPGTSGRVYEQYF
DNA: TGTGCCAGCAGCCGACGACCCGGGACTAGCGGGAGAGTCTACGAGCAGTACTTC

size: -
D: TRBD1
J: TRBJ1-5
V: TRBV7-8
CDR3: CASSLARDREGNQPQHF
DNA: TGTGCCAGCAGCTTAGCGCGGGACAGGGAGGGCAATCAGCCCCAGCATTTT

size: -
D: TRBD1
J: TRBJ1-5
V: TRBV5-5
CDR3: CASSPGTGAFNQPQHF
DNA: TGTGCCAGCAGCCCCGGGACAGGGGCATTCAATCAGCCCCAGCATTTT

size: -
D: TRBD2
J: TRBJ2-1
V: TRBV2
CDR3: CASSPGTRMYNEQFF
DNA: TGTGCCAGCAGCCCCGGGACTAGAATGTATAATGAGCAGTTCTTC

size: -
D: TRBD2
J: TRBJ2-2
V: TRBV9
CDR3: CASSYRLAVMNTGELFF
DNA: TGTGCCAGCAGCTACCGACTAGCGGTGATGAACACCGGGGAGCTGTTTTTT

size: once
D: -
J: TRBJ2-7
V: TRBV20-1
CDR3: CSARGGYEQYF
DNA: TGCAGTGCTAGAGGAGGGTACGAGCAGTACTTC

size: -
D: TRBD2
J: TRBJ2-7
V: TRBV28
CDR3: CASSLRGRGRGYEQYF
DNA: TGTGCCAGCAGTTTAAGGGGGCGCGGGAGGGGGTACGAGCAGTACTTC

size: -
D: -
J: TRBJ2-2
V: TRBV9
CDR3: CASSVVVTTGELFF
DNA: TGTGCCAGCAGCGTAGTAGTCACTACCGGGGAGCTGTTTTTT

size: -
D: TRBD2
J: TRBJ2-3
V: TRBV5-1
CDR3: CASSPGTSGGFTDTQYF
DNA: TGCGCCAGCAGCCCGGGGACTAGCGGGGGATTCACAGATACGCAGTATTTT

size: -
D: -
J: TRBJ1-2
V: TRBV5-6
CDR3: CASSLAGYDYGYTF
DNA: TGTGCCAGCAGCTTGGCCGGGTATGACTATGGCTACACCTTC

size: few
D: TRBD2
J: TRBJ2-1
V: TRBV19
CDR3: CASSKGQGQAGGGYNEQFF
DNA: TGTGCCAGTAGTAAAGGCCAGGGTCAAGCGGGAGGCGGCTACAATGAGCAGTTCTTC

size: -
D: -
J: TRBJ1-3
V: TRBV5-6
CDR3: CASSGGLGYTIYF
DNA: TGTGCCAGCAGCGGGGGACTCGGGTACACCATATATTTT

size: -
D: -
J: TRBJ1-6
V: TRBV7-8
CDR3: CASSLRSVPGWGVGDSPLHF
DNA: TGTGCCAGCAGCTTACGGTCAGTTCCGGGGTGGGGAGTCGGGGATTCACCCCTCCACTTT

size: -
D: TRBD1
J: TRBJ1-3
V: TRBV14
CDR3: CASSLLTGRIGNTIYF
DNA: TGTGCCAGCAGCCTCCTGACAGGGAGGATTGGAAACACCATATATTTT

size: -
D: TRBD1
J: TRBJ2-7
V: TRBV28
CDR3: CASSQGQGWKGNEQYF
DNA: TGTGCCAGCAGTCAGGGACAGGGTTGGAAAGGGAACGAGCAGTACTTC

size: -
D: TRBD2
J: TRBJ2-1
V: TRBV18
CDR3: CASSRGGPLLQFF
DNA: TGTGCCAGCTCACGCGGGGGGCCCCTTTTGCAGTTCTTC

size: once
D: -
J: TRBJ2-7
V: TRBV6-6
CDR3: CASSSNRGGDEQYF
DNA: TGTGCCAGCAGTTCTAACAGGGGAGGTGACGAGCAGTACTTC

size: -
D: -
J: TRBJ1-5
V: TRBV7-3
CDR3: CASSLKGGQPQHF
DNA: TGTGCCAGCAGCTTAAAAGGAGGTCAGCCCCAGCATTTT

size: -
D: -
J: TRBJ1-5
V: TRBV6-5
CDR3: CASSPDSPRHQPQHF
DNA: TGTGCCAGCAGCCCCGACAGTCCCCGTCATCAGCCCCAGCATTTT

size: -
D: TRBD1
J: TRBJ1-3
V: TRBV9
CDR3: CASSVHVWDRESGNTIYF
DNA: TGTGCCAGCAGCGTCCATGTTTGGGACAGGGAATCTGGAAACACCATATATTTT

size: -
D: TRBD1
J: TRBJ2-7
V: TRBV9
CDR3: CASSVATGQGRYEQYF
DNA: TGTGCCAGCAGCGTAGCTACGGGACAGGGGAGATACGAGCAGTACTTC

size: once
D: -
J: TRBJ2-5
V: TRBV11-2
CDR3: CASSRRVGQETQYF
DNA: TGTGCCAGCAGCCGACGGGTTGGGCAAGAGACCCAGTACTTC

size: -
D: TRBD1
J: TRBJ1-2
V: TRBV2
CDR3: CASSGQGGIYGYTF
DNA: TGTGCCAGCAGCGGACAGGGTGGAATCTATGGCTACACCTTC

size: -
D: -
J: TRBJ1-1
V: TRBV13
CDR3: CASSSRYYTEAFF
DNA: TGTGCCAGCAGCAGCAGGTATTACACTGAAGCTTTCTTT

size: -
D: TRBD1
J: TRBJ1-2
V: TRBV10-3
CDR3: CAISGGQNYGYTF
DNA: TGTGCCATCAGTGGGGGACAGAACTATGGCTACACCTTC

size: -
D: -
J: TRBJ1-2
V: TRBV2
CDR3: CAQRAPARGSTNYGYTF
DNA: TGTGCCCAGAGGGCGCCAGCTCGAGGTTCGACTAACTATGGCTACACCTTC

size: once
D: -
J: TRBJ2-7
V: TRBV11-3
CDR3: CASSLEHRDEQYF
DNA: TGTGCCAGCAGCTTAGAGCACAGGGACGAGCAGTACTTC

size: once
D: TRBD2
J: TRBJ2-1
V: TRBV5-1
CDR3: CASSFRGGPPYNEQFF
DNA: TGCGCCAGCAGCTTCCGGGGGGGCCCCCCCTACAATGAGCAGTTCTTC

size: -
D: -
J: TRBJ2-5
V: TRBV5-1
CDR3: CASSLQETQYF
DNA: TGCGCCAGCAGCCTCCAAGAGACCCAGTACTTC

size: -
D: TRBD2
J: TRBJ2-5
V: TRBV2
CDR3: CASRAVAGGSETQYF
DNA: TGTGCCAGCAGGGCCGTCGCGGGAGGGAGCGAGACCCAGTACTTC

size: -
D: TRBD1
J: TRBJ2-7
V: TRBV6-1
CDR3: CASRVVSTGGYEQYF
DNA: TGTGCCAGCAGGGTCGTCTCGACAGGGGGGTACGAGCAGTACTTC

size: -
D: TRBD1
J: TRBJ2-5
V: TRBV28
CDR3: CASSATGREETQYF
DNA: TGTGCCAGCAGCGCGACAGGGAGAGAAGAGACCCAGTACTTC

size: -
D: TRBD2
J: TRBJ2-3
V: TRBV7-3
CDR3: CASSSSGRAGDTQYF
DNA: TGTGCCAGCTCATCCAGCGGGAGGGCGGGAGATACGCAGTATTTT

size: -
D: TRBD2
J: TRBJ2-1
V: TRBV6-4
CDR3: CASRLTSGGANEQFF
DNA: TGTGCCAGCAGACTTACTAGCGGGGGGGCAAATGAGCAGTTCTTC

size: -
D: TRBD2
J: TRBJ2-5
V: TRBV30
CDR3: CAWSPLSGGAAETQYF
DNA: TGTGCCTGGAGTCCCCTAAGCGGGGGGGCCGCTGAGACCCAGTACTTC

size: -
D: -
J: TRBJ2-3
V: TRBV19
CDR3: CASSIVEAGDTQYF
DNA: TGTGCCAGTAGTATCGTCGAGGCCGGAGATACGCAGTATTTT

size: -
D: -
J: TRBJ1-1
V: TRBV7-9
CDR3: CASSLRHVNTEAFF
DNA: TGTGCCAGCAGCCTCAGACACGTGAACACTGAAGCTTTCTTT

size: -
D: TRBD2
J: TRBJ2-1
V: TRBV5-1
CDR3: CASSGQSGLAGAYNEQFF
DNA: TGCGCCAGCAGCGGCCAATCCGGCCTAGCGGGAGCCTACAATGAGCAGTTCTTC

size: few
D: -
J: TRBJ1-5
V: TRBV18
CDR3: CASSPDRNQPQHF
DNA: TGTGCCAGCTCACCAGACAGGAATCAGCCCCAGCATTTT

size: -
D: -
J: TRBJ1-3
V: TRBV5-1
CDR3: CASSLDGSSGNTIYF
DNA: TGCGCCAGCAGCTTGGACGGGAGCTCTGGAAACACCATATATTTT

size: -
D: TRBD1
J: TRBJ2-7
V: TRBV4-1
CDR3: CASSPEQGFSSYEQYF
DNA: TGCGCCAGCAGCCCCGAACAGGGGTTTAGCTCCTACGAGCAGTACTTC